A single count supports the clone carrying this TCR beta chain. Data came from immunoSEQ multiplex PCR; TCRdb stores just in-frame clones and leaves some out. The profile covers roughly 63,000 clones, with approximately 79% appearing a single time and more than 25% taken by the ten largest. This sample was included in a study of blood T cell repertoires in COVID-19. Study information: Samples taken during acute and convalescent COVID-19 were collected in the United States, Italy and Spain. PBMCs, B-cell-depleted T cells, or T cells were the source of the cDNA or gDNA that made up the material.

CDR3 length: 16 amino acids. Trimming shortened V by 3 bases and J by 3 bases, and 17 bases separated the two germline ends. From germline, CDR1 is ENHRY and CDR2 SYGVKD. Sample: peripheral blood. This chain links TRBV10-3 with TRBJ1-2; tentative D call: TRBD1 (5 bases). The clonotype comes from a human donor in a cohort sampled during active COVID-19. This CDR3 reads CAISDPNLQGDYGYTF. The CDR3 region has the DNA TGTGCCATCAGTGACCCAAACCTCCAGGGTGACTATGGCTACACCTTC.